This T cell receptor (beta chain) derives from a study of blood T cell repertoires in COVID-19. Study context: Collection of acute and convalescent COVID-19 samples took place in the United States, Italy and Spain. PBMCs, B-cell-depleted T cells, or T cells provided the cDNA or gDNA that made up the material.

As originally analysed: How many nucleated cells were present was estimated from reference gene primer amplification. Clones were read by immunoSEQ multiplex PCR, and TCRdb kept only the in-frame ones, dropping some. The V and J calls and clone size were taken over from that table, and D and trimming were inferred from the DNA. This sample has some 330,000 clones; 80% to 85% occur once, and the top ten carry over 4.5%. In germline, CDR1 is LNHNV, CDR2 YYDKDF (reference sequence). Trimming stripped 5 bases from V and 6 bases from J, with 13 bases between. The CDR3 loop spans 14 amino acids. Recruitment covered under 25 US areas and drew participants whose ages spanned 18 to 89 years.

Sequenced material: PBMCs or T cells enriched from blood (not recorded which). This clonotype was sampled from a woman aged 50 to 60 who had recovered from COVID-19. V is TRBV15 and J is TRBJ1-4; TRBD1 might be the D (6 bases). The DNA for the CDR3 is TGTGCCACCAGCCCGGCCGGGACACATGAAAAACTGTTTTTT. This translates into CATSPAGTHEKLFF.